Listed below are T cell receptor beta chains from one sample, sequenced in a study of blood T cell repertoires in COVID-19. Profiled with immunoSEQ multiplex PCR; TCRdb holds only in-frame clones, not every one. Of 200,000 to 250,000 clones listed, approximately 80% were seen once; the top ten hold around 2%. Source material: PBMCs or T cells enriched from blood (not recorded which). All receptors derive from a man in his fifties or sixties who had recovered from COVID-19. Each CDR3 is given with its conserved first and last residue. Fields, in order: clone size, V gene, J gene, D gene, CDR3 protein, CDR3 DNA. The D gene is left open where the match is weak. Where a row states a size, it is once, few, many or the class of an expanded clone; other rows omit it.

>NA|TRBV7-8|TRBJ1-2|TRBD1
CASSFLTGQNYGYTF
TGTGCCAGCAGCTTTTTGACAGGGCAGAACTATGGCTACACCTTC
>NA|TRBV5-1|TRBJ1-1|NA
CASSTPDTNTEAFF
TGCGCCAGCAGCACACCGGACACAAACACTGAAGCTTTCTTT
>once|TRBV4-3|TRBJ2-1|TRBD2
CASSQDSGAQFF
TGCGCCAGCAGCCAAGATAGCGGGGCACAGTTCTTC
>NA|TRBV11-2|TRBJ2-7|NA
CASSLDSSPTSSYEQYF
TGTGCCAGCAGCTTAGATTCATCACCCACGAGCTCCTACGAGCAGTACTTC
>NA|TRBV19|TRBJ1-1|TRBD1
CASSKWQGDTEAFF
TGTGCCAGTAGTAAATGGCAGGGGGACACTGAAGCTTTCTTT
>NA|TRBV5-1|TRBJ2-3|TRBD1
CASSSGGTSTDTQYF
TGCGCCAGCAGCTCAGGGGGCACTAGCACAGATACGCAGTATTTT
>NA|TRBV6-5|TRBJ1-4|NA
CASKIPGELLEKLFF
TGTGCCAGCAAGATTCCAGGGGAACTTTTGGAAAAACTGTTTTTT
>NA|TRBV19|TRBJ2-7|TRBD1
CASSPLSMGTGGYEQYF
TGTGCCAGTAGTCCCTTGTCTATGGGGACAGGGGGCTACGAGCAGTACTTC
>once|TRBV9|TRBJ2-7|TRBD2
CASSVGNSGGYEQYF
TGTGCCAGCAGCGTAGGAAATAGCGGGGGCTACGAGCAGTACTTC
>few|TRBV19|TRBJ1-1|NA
CASSIVGGARAEAFF
TGTGCCAGTAGTATAGTTGGGGGGGCGCGGGCTGAAGCTTTCTTT
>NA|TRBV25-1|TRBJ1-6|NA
CASSHRNSPLHF
TGTGCCAGCTCCCACAGAAATTCACCCCTCCACTTT
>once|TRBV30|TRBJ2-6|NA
CAWSLGAGGANVLTF
TGTGCCTGGAGTCTGGGGGCGGGTGGGGCCAACGTCCTGACTTTC
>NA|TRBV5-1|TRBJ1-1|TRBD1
CASSLGDRRTGGFRNTEAFF
TGCGCCAGCAGCTTGGGAGATAGGCGGACAGGGGGGTTTCGGAACACTGAAGCTTTCTTT
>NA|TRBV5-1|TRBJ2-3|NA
CASSLAQNTDTQYF
TGCGCCAGCAGCTTGGCACAGAACACAGATACGCAGTATTTT
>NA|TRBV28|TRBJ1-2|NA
CASSLPRGLYGYTF
TGTGCCAGCAGTTTACCCAGGGGCCTCTATGGCTACACCTTC
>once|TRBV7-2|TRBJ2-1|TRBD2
CASSLRALAGGYNEQFF
TGTGCCAGCAGCTTGAGGGCCCTAGCGGGTGGCTACAATGAGCAGTTCTTC
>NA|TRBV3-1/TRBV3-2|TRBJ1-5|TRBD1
CASSLGTGDNQPQHF
TGTGCCAGCAGCCTTGGGACAGGGGATAATCAGCCCCAGCATTTT
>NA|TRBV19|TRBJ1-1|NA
CASSFQMNTEAFF
TGTGCCAGTAGTTTCCAAATGAACACTGAAGCTTTCTTT
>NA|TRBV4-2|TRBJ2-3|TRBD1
CASRSGTGEDTQYF
TGTGCCAGCAGATCCGGGACAGGGGAAGATACGCAGTATTTT
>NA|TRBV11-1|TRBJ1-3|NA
CASSRTDSGNTIYF
TGTGCCAGCAGCCGGACAGACTCTGGAAACACCATATATTTT